A single sample gave rise to the 29 T cell receptor beta chains below, sequenced in a study of T-cell reconstitution after alpha-beta-depleted transplantation in children. Researchers prepared the TCRbeta library using unique molecular identifiers, the study reports. TCRdb itself ran the PCR reads through MiXCR, one entry per CDR3 protein. The table records 200,000 to 250,000 distinct CDR3 sequences, 8% to 10% of them present only once. This sample comprised PBMCs from the stem cell graft donor, obtained from the stem cell graft. Every receptor here comes from a human donor who donated a stem cell graft to a child with acute lymphoblastic leukemia.

This clonotype was seen a handful of times. The J gene is TRBJ2-5, the V gene TRBV6-1, with 8 bases that match TRBD1. The CDR3 contains 18 residues. Germline V gene lookup returns CDR1 MNHNS and CDR2 SASEGT. Germline trimming cut 5 bases from V and 3 bases from J; bases unmatched to any gene: 17. The CDR3 sequence is CASSIRSWAGGFKETQYF. The CDR3 coding sequence is TGTGCCAGCAGTATCCGTTCGTGGGCAGGGGGCTTTAAAGAGACCCAGTACTTC.

The CDR3 DNA reads as TGTGCCAGCAGCCCCTTTCCTCGCGGGGCCAACGTCCTGACTTTC. It is translated as CASSPFPRGANVLTF. The V and J genes are TRBV7-2 and TRBJ2-6; D is undetermined. This CDR3 comprises 15 residues. V lost 5 bases, J lost 4 bases, and 12 bases lay in between. Germline CDR1 reads SGHTA; CDR2 reads FQGNSA.

Ten or more counts support this clonotype. The chain couples TRBV19 to TRBJ2-7; TRBD1 or TRBD2 may be the D gene (5 bases each). The CDR3 extends over 13 amino acids. V gave up 6 bases and J gave up 2 bases, with 11 bases separating them. Germline CDR1 is LNHDA and CDR2 is SQIVND (reference sequence). The CDR3 nucleotides read TGTGCCAGTAGCAGGGAGACCCCCTACGAGCAGTACTTC. It yields the protein CASSRETPYEQYF.

This rearrangement joins TRBV7-1 to TRBJ2-2; 8 nucleotides agree with TRBD1. TRBV7-1 is flagged as an ORF with uncertain function. V trimming: 1 base; J trimming: 0 bases; junction bases outside the gene matches: 22. The CDR3 runs 23 residues. CDR3 in amino acids: CASSSDSFGGRGPFQTNTGELFF. In nucleotides, the CDR3 is TGTGCCAGCAGCTCAGACTCATTTGGGGGCAGGGGGCCCTTCCAAACGAACACCGGGGAGCTGTTTTTT.

This clonotype has a handful of counts. The chain has TRBV21-1 and TRBJ1-2. TRBV21-1 is noted as a pseudogene. The CDR3 sequence is 13 residues long. CDR3 nucleotide sequence: TGTGCCAGCAGCAAAGGACTAGACAGTGGCTACACCTTC. Amino acid sequence: CASSKGLDSGYTF.

This clonotype was counted only a few times. This chain connects TRBV7-2 to TRBJ2-3; possibly TRBD2 for D (8 bases). CDR1 and CDR2 (germline): SGHTA, FQGNSA. The CDR3 covers 19 residues. The V end lost 0 bases, the J end lost 3 bases, and 22 bases lay between the germline ends. The CDR3 nucleotides read TGTGCCAGCAGCTTAGCGCTGGGAAGGGGGCGGGGGGAAACAGATACGCAGTATTTT. Translated: CASSLALGRGRGETDTQYF.

This clonotype was counted between two and nine times. The chain couples TRBV4-2 to TRBJ2-7, with D perhaps matching TRBD2 (5 bases). Per the germline V gene, CDR1 is LGHNA and CDR2 is YNFKEQ. This CDR3 is 17 amino acids long. V lost 0 bases, J lost 6 bases, and 21 bases lay in between. CDR3 amino acids: CASSQEIGGSRIREQYF. The CDR3 DNA sequence: TGTGCCAGCAGCCAAGAAATCGGAGGTTCCCGAATTCGCGAGCAGTACTTC.

The chain combines TRBV6-2 or TRBV6-3 with TRBJ2-1, with a possible D match to TRBD1 (5 bases). CDR1 is MNHEY, CDR2 SVGEGT, per germline. The CDR3 totals 12 residues. V was shortened by 4 bases and J by 12 bases, with 13 bases between the two germline ends. The CDR3 nucleotides are TGTGCCAGCAGTTTGGGGCGACGAGGGCAGTTCTTC. This codes for CASSLGRRGQFF.

This clonotype was counted many times. The rearrangement links TRBV18 to TRBJ2-7; 8 bases are a match to TRBD2. J gave up 3 bases and V 6 bases, and 4 bases lay outside the gene matches. Germline loops: CDR1 KGHSH, CDR2 LQKENI. This CDR3 has 13 residues. Here the CDR3 DNA reads TGTGCCAGCTCGAAACGGGGGGGCTACGAGCAGTACTTC. It specifies CASSKRGGYEQYF.

The table lists this clonotype with a few counts. Here the CDR3 reads CASSQVAGRTSYEQYF. The CDR3 DNA reads TGCGCCAGCAGCCAAGTTGCAGGGAGGACCTCCTACGAGCAGTACTTC. V and J are TRBV4-3 and TRBJ2-7; a possible D gene is TRBD2 (6 bases). Germline V lookup: CDR1 LGHNA, CDR2 YSLEER. The V end was cut by 1 base, the J end by 0 bases, with 13 bases between. The CDR3 spans 16 residues.

The chain couples TRBV7-2 to TRBJ2-5, with TRBD1 matching 7 bases. J lost 3 bases, V lost 5 bases, and 6 bases had no gene match. The V gene's germline CDR1 is SGHTA and CDR2 FQGNSA. This CDR3 has 14 residues. CDR3 bases: TGTGCCAGCAGCCCACTACAGGGGAAAGAGACCCAGTACTTC. It encodes CASSPLQGKETQYF.

Many counts were recorded for this clonotype. This sequence joins TRBV28 and TRBJ1-6; the match to TRBD1 covers 11 bases. Unmatched junction bases numbered 2, after V lost 1 base and J lost 9 bases. Germline CDR1 and CDR2: MDHEN and SYDVKM. The CDR3 runs 15 residues. The CDR3 nucleotides are TGTGCCAGCAGTTTATCGGGACAGGGGGGTTCACCCCTCCACTTT. Translation gives CASSLSGQGGSPLHF.

This chain uses TRBV20-1 with TRBJ1-6; a weak D match, TRBD1 (6 bases). Germline V gene data show CDR1 as DFQATT and CDR2 as SNEGSKA (reference sequence). Deletions cut 6 bases from V and 8 bases from J, with 17 bases between. This CDR3 is built from 14 residues. Written as DNA, the CDR3 is TGCAGTGCCCTCAAGGGGGGGGCTGATTCACCCCTCCACTTT. This sequence encodes CSALKGGADSPLHF.

This clonotype has just a few counts. V usage is TRBV5-1 and J usage is TRBJ2-5; no reliable D call. Germline V gene sequence: CDR1 SGHRS, CDR2 YFSETQ. Trimming took off 4 bases at V and 2 bases at J, with 12 bases between the two ends. CDR3 length: 14 residues. The CDR3 reads CASSATVSQETQYF. In DNA form, the CDR3 reads TGCGCCAGCAGCGCTACGGTCAGTCAAGAGACCCAGTACTTC.

This clonotype was counted many times. The chain carries TRBV5-1 and TRBJ1-2; 9 positions match TRBD1. This CDR3 is 12 amino acids long. Germline V gives CDR1 SGHRS, CDR2 YFSETQ. The J segment lost 8 bases and the V segment lost 9 bases, leaving 8 bases of the junction unmatched. The CDR3 here is CAITDRGGGYTF. DNA for the CDR3: TGCGCCATCACGGACAGGGGCGGCGGCTACACCTTC.

Only a few counts were recorded for this clonotype. This rearrangement joins TRBV18 to TRBJ2-5; unclear D gene. Trimming stripped 2 bases from V and 5 bases from J, with 15 bases between. The CDR3 is 15 residues long. CDR1 and CDR2 (germline): KGHSH, LQKENI. This CDR3 reads CASSPVQKGLETQYF. The CDR3 DNA reads as TGTGCCAGCTCACCAGTTCAGAAGGGCTTGGAGACCCAGTACTTC.

The CDR3, as DNA: TGTGCCAGCAGCCCTAGCGGGCTAAGCTCCTACGAGCAGTACTTC. Amino acids: CASSPSGLSSYEQYF. The V gene is TRBV7-2, the J gene TRBJ2-7; 8 positions agree with TRBD2. The CDR3 length is 15 residues. Germline V lookup: CDR1 SGHTA, CDR2 FQGNSA. The trim removed 5 bases at V and 0 bases at J, leaving 6 bases unmatched.

This clonotype was counted many times. The chain employs TRBV12-3 or TRBV12-4 and TRBJ2-5; possibly TRBD1 for D (6 bases). V lost 2 bases and J 4 bases, leaving 8 bases between the germline ends. The CDR3 covers 13 residues. In nucleotides, the CDR3 is TGTGCCAGCAGTTTAAACAGGGCAGAGACCCAGTACTTC. It is translated as CASSLNRAETQYF.

This clonotype was seen ten or more times. The chain couples TRBV27 to TRBJ2-7, with 8 nucleotides matching TRBD1. CDR3 length: 14 residues. Germline lookup yields CDR1 MNHEY and CDR2 SMNVEV (reference sequence). V lost 5 bases to trimming and J lost 7 bases; unmatched junction nucleotides: 10. For the CDR3, the DNA is TGTGCCAGCAGTCTGTTCAGGGGGCAGGGGGAGCAGTACTTC. Residues: CASSLFRGQGEQYF.

This chain uses TRBV10-3 with TRBJ1-5; D is possibly TRBD1 (6 bases). Germline CDR1 is ENHRY and CDR2 is SYGVKD. With 3 bases removed from V and 4 bases from J, the gap between germline ends came to 13 bases. The CDR3 covers 15 residues. Here the CDR3 reads CAISESDSSNQPQHF. The DNA of the CDR3 is TGTGCCATCAGTGAATCGGACAGCAGTAATCAGCCCCAGCATTTT.

This clonotype was recorded a few times. The chain has TRBV27 and TRBJ1-1, with 8 bases that match TRBD1. CDR3 length equals 13 residues. Trimming at V came to 2 bases and at J to 10 bases, leaving 6 bases not matched to a gene. Germline V CDR1 and CDR2: MNHEY, SMNVEV (reference sequence). The CDR3: CASSLDRGEVAFF. DNA for the CDR3: TGTGCCAGCAGTTTAGACAGGGGCGAGGTAGCTTTCTTT.

The CDR3 region has the DNA TGTGCCAGCAGCTTCCACCACGAGCAGTACTTC. Its translation is CASSFHHEQYF. The chain recombines TRBV7-2 with TRBJ2-7; no firm D call. The CDR3 has 11 amino acids. Germline CDR1 reads SGHTA; CDR2 reads FQGNSA. The V end lost 3 bases, the J end lost 5 bases, and 5 bases lay between the germline ends. The variable domain in full, with the rest retrieved from reference TRBV7-2 and TRBJ2-7, is GAGVSQSPSNKVTEKGKDVELRCDPISGHTALYWYRQSLGQGLEFLIYFQGNSAPDKSGLPSDRFSAERTGGSVSTLTIQRTQQEDSAVYLCASSFHHEQYFGPGTRLTVT.

This chain uses TRBV7-9 with TRBJ1-1, with TRBD1 matching 11 bases. Germline-derived CDR1 and CDR2 are SEHNR and FQNEAQ (reference sequence). V shed 3 bases and J 1 base; nucleotides not matched to a gene: 4. This CDR3 contains 16 residues. The CDR3 loop reads CASSFPGTGGNTEAFF. The CDR3, as DNA: TGTGCCAGCAGCTTCCCCGGGACAGGGGGGAACACTGAAGCTTTCTTT.

This clonotype was found a few times. V is TRBV5-6 and J is TRBJ2-6; TRBD1 matches 10 bases. V trimming: 4 bases; J trimming: 0 bases; junction bases outside the gene matches: 10. The CDR3 totals 19 residues. The germline gives CDR1 SGHDT, CDR2 YYEEEE. CDR3 DNA: TGTGCCAGCAGCCACCATTGGACAGGGGGTTCCTCTGGGGCCAACGTCCTGACTTTC. Translated: CASSHHWTGGSSGANVLTF.

This clonotype was seen repeatedly, ten times or more. The chain has TRBV18 and TRBJ1-1; D possibly corresponds to TRBD1 (6 bases). The length of the CDR3 is 18 residues. V was clipped by 1 base and J by 4 bases, with 22 bases between them. Germline V CDR1 and CDR2: KGHSH, LQKENI. The CDR3 DNA reads as TGTGCCAGCTCACCACTCTCAACCCGACAGGCAGGTCGCACTGAAGCTTTCTTT. Residues: CASSPLSTRQAGRTEAFF. Based on the CDR3 plus reference TRBV18 and TRBJ1-1, the full variable domain is NAGVMQNPRHLVRRRGQEARLRCSPMKGHSHVYWYRQLPEEGLKFMVYLQKENIIDESGMPKERFSAEFPKEGPSILRIQQVVRGDSAAYFCASSPLSTRQAGRTEAFFGQGTRLTVV.

The sample holds many counts of this clonotype. The gene calls are TRBV12-3 or TRBV12-4 and TRBJ2-7; 8 bases line up with TRBD1. The CDR3 loop spans 13 amino acids. V shed 5 bases, J shed 4 bases, and the junction held 4 bases outside the gene matches. The CDR3 nucleotides are TGTGCCAGCAGTCGGACAGGGAAGTACGAGCAGTACTTC. It specifies CASSRTGKYEQYF.

The V call is TRBV7-9, the J call TRBJ2-3; no clear D gene. Trimming cost V 4 bases and J 4 bases, with 12 bases left between them. The CDR3 sequence is 14 residues long. The germline CDR1 and CDR2 sequences are SEHNR and FQNEAQ (reference sequence). The CDR3 sequence: CASSWSRFADTQYF. CDR3 in DNA: TGTGCCAGCAGCTGGAGCAGGTTCGCAGATACGCAGTATTTT.

The V call is TRBV2, the J call TRBJ1-4, with 9 nucleotides matching TRBD1. The germline CDR1 and CDR2 sequences are SNHLY and FYNNEI. The CDR3 sequence is 17 residues long. V dropped 6 bases and J dropped 3; count of bases not matched to a gene: 11. The CDR3 sequence: CASSALQGARPNEKLFF. As DNA, the CDR3 is TGTGCCAGCAGCGCGTTACAGGGGGCGCGTCCTAATGAAAAACTGTTTTTT.

The V and J genes are TRBV7-9 and TRBJ1-5; D possibly corresponds to TRBD1 (5 bases). The CDR3 has 14 residues. V lost 5 bases and J lost 6, with 14 bases in between. The germline CDR1 and CDR2 sequences are SEHNR and FQNEAQ (reference sequence). CDR3 nucleotides: TGTGCCAGCAGCCTGATGGGGGGTAGTCAGCCCCAGCATTTT. It codes for CASSLMGGSQPQHF.